This T cell receptor beta chain stems from a study of neurological immune-mediated disorders (dated by TCRdb to the late 2010s). Context from the whole study: The study compared peripheral blood TCR-beta repertoires of HTLV-I-associated myelopathy (HAM/TSP) patients, multiple sclerosis patients and healthy controls using UMI-based sequencing. The 95 to 120 TCR-beta libraries covered PBMC samples along with longitudinal samples, technical triplicates, and paired sorted CD4+ and CD8+ T-cell subsets. The cohort comprised about 70 subjects: roughly 15 HAM/TSP patients, 34 multiple sclerosis patients and around 20 healthy controls. Broad study findings and their caveats: The highest TCR clonal expansion was observed in HAM/TSP patients, whereas the lowest was observed in MS patients, even when compared with healthy controls. Across subjects, expanded clones never shared an identical CDR3 amino acid sequence, which suggests that the TCR-beta repertoires in every group were private.

This clonotype was observed at least ten times. Its cognate antigen has yet to be identified. One base away there is no much larger clone; base qualities are not given. To synthesize cDNA, template-switch 5'RACE was performed with a primer carrying a 10-nucleotide random unique molecular identifier so that each TCR transcript was tagged. Every sequencing run covered 15-18 subjects and yielded more than 160 million TCR-beta sequences. Total RNA was extracted with the RNeasy kit. The KAPA Real-time Library Amplification kit was used to amplify TCR-beta VDJ regions with primers targeting the TCR constant region and the 5'RACE anchor. Sample indexes and Illumina adaptors were added in a first PCR, and a second PCR then increased library yield. After Ampure bead purification, the roughly 650 bp TCR product was size-selected on a 2% E-gel SizeSelection system. Before pooling, library quality was assessed on a Bioanalyzer, concentration was determined with Qubit, and library quantification was performed with the Kapa Library Quantification kit. Paired-end 2 x 150 bp sequencing of the libraries was performed on an Illumina HiSeq 2500. To increase sequence diversity, roughly 24-32% phiX was spiked into each library pool. Regarding the original processing steps: The quality-filtered reads were processed with the UMI-based MiGEC pipeline, whose error correction step removed more than 85% of the raw TCR sequences. VDJ genes were aligned to IMGT germline references, and clonotypes were defined by unique CDR3 amino acid sequence plus V-J genes. Clonal expansion, Shannon diversity and CDR3 relatedness were evaluated with VDJtools (CalcPairwiseDistances, ClusterSamples), while phylogenetic trees were built in CLCbio workbench. Using coefficient-of-variation modelling across technical triplicates, the study counted a clone as expanded if it had at least 8 unique UMIs. TCRdb trimmed public reads at Q25 via fastp, called clones via MiXCR and kept in-frame beta chains. Here each entry gathers all rows of one CDR3 protein and keeps the most common genes and DNA. These V and J calls rely on TCRdb rather than the paper's analysis. Here the sample has some 21,000 distinct CDR3 sequences; 5.5% to 8% occur a single time. About 42% of the sample is taken by the ten largest.

The healthy controls were volunteers from a blood bank in Maryland, USA. TCR libraries for sorted subsets were made from roughly 1 million sorted CD4+ or CD8+ T cells. Peripheral blood underwent Ficoll-Hypaque density gradient centrifugation to isolate PBMCs, which were then cryopreserved in liquid nitrogen. The study also sequenced paired sorted CD4+ and CD8+ subsets from healthy controls, HAM/TSP patients and MS patients. Based on the germline V gene (reference sequence), the CDR1 and CDR2 sequences are SEHNR and FQNEAQ. Relative to germline, V is missing 2 bases and J is missing 6 bases, with 11 bases of the junction outside any gene match. The CDR3 has 16 amino acids, counting the end cysteine and phenylalanine. Only the CDR3 portion is preserved as DNA: 48 bases, with reading frame beginning at the first base.

The chain is made from TRBV7-9 and TRBJ2-7; the central 9 bases match TRBD1. The clonotype comes from a man aged 18 to 35 in good health. What was sequenced was CD8+ T cells from blood. The CDR3 amino acid sequence is: CASSLMGQGNPLEQYF. The DNA sequence is as follows: TGTGCCAGCAGCTTAATGGGACAGGGAAATCCCCTCGAGCAGTACTTC.